The 21 T cell receptor beta chains reported below all come from one sample, sequenced in a study of T cells after yellow fever vaccination. From the 5' RACE reads, TCRdb called clonotypes with MiXCR, one entry per CDR3 protein. The sample has about 340,000 distinct CDR3 sequences; 8.7% are singletons. The sample in question was PBMCs, obtained on the day of the first yellow fever vaccination. The receptors derive from a man aged 18 to 30 who received the YFV17D yellow fever vaccine.

A single count supports this clonotype. The genes are TRBV21-1 and TRBJ1-5; whether TRBD1, the table's D call, matches the DNA was not checked. TRBV21-1 is noted as a pseudogene. This CDR3 contains 18 residues. CDR3 sequence reads: CAISKIWTGYRSNQPQHF. The CDR3 coding sequence is TGTGCCATCAGCAAAATTTGGACAGGGTATCGGAGCAATCAGCCCCAGCATTTT.

V and J are TRBV20-1 and TRBJ2-3; 9 nucleotides match TRBD2. The germline gives CDR1 DFQATT, CDR2 SNEGSKA (reference sequence). The CDR3 has 14 amino acids. V was pared by 6 bases and J by 0 bases, with 4 bases of the junction left unmatched. CDR3 amino acids: CSAGAGGSTDTQYF. CDR3 coding DNA: TGCAGTGCAGGAGCGGGGGGTAGCACAGATACGCAGTATTTT.

This clonotype was detected a few times. CDR3 protein: CASSYDGGGSYNEQFF. The CDR3 coding sequence is TGTGCCAGCAGTTACGACGGGGGCGGGTCCTACAATGAGCAGTTCTTC. V usage is TRBV6-2 or TRBV6-3 and J usage is TRBJ2-1, with D perhaps TRBD1 or TRBD2 (6 bases each). V lost 2 bases and J 1 base, leaving 12 bases between the germline ends. CDR3 length: 16 amino acids. Germline V gene lookup returns CDR1 MNHEY and CDR2 SVGEGT.

CDR3 in DNA: TGTGCCAGCAGCTTACCCATGGGGGCCGGCTACACCTTC. Encoded protein: CASSLPMGAGYTF. The V gene is TRBV7-3, the J gene TRBJ1-2, with D possibly TRBD1 on 6 matching bases. The V gene lost 2 bases and the J gene lost 8 bases, with 12 bases spanning the gap. This CDR3 is 13 amino acids long. CDR1 and CDR2 from the germline V gene are SGHTA and FQGTGA.

V gene TRBV5-4 combines with J gene TRBJ2-7; D is uncertain. The V gene lost 1 base and the J gene lost 2 bases, with 7 bases spanning the gap. The CDR3 spans 13 residues. Germline V gene lookup returns CDR1 SGHNT and CDR2 YYREEE (reference sequence). CDR3 in DNA: TGTGCCAGCAGCTTGAAGGGCCCCTACGAGCAGTACTTC. Amino acid sequence: CASSLKGPYEQYF.

This clonotype was counted between two and nine times. The V and J genes are TRBV28 and TRBJ2-5; 9 nucleotides align to TRBD1. Germline CDR1 MDHEN, CDR2 SYDVKM. V lost 5 bases, J lost 4 bases, and 5 bases stayed unmatched. This CDR3 spans 14 amino acids. The CDR3 spells CASSITDRGETQYF. The DNA of the CDR3 is TGTGCCAGCAGTATTACGGACAGGGGAGAGACCCAGTACTTC.

The rearrangement joins TRBV5-4 to TRBJ2-7; D gene uncertain. Trimming left V 4 bases short and J 3 bases short, with 14 bases between. CDR1 is SGHNT and CDR2 is YYREEE in the germline V gene (reference sequence). CDR3 size: 14 residues. In nucleotides, the CDR3 is TGTGCCAGCAGCCCGGGCGGCGCAGGCTACGAGCAGTACTTC. As protein: CASSPGGAGYEQYF.

This clonotype was observed a handful of times. The V gene is TRBV10-3, the J gene TRBJ2-5, with 8 bases lining up with TRBD2. Trimming cost V 4 bases and J 5 bases; bases outside gene matches: 9. The CDR3 sequence is 15 residues long. Germline V gene lookup returns CDR1 ENHRY and CDR2 SYGVKD. The CDR3: CAISALAGRWETQYF. The CDR3 DNA sequence: TGTGCCATCAGTGCTTTAGCGGGGCGGTGGGAGACCCAGTACTTC.

The CDR3: CASSLVMVQPQHF. CDR3 DNA: TGTGCCAGCAGCTTAGTGATGGTCCAGCCCCAGCATTTT. The V and J genes are TRBV7-2 and TRBJ1-5; D is ambiguous. The CDR3 loop spans 13 amino acids. Germline CDR1 and CDR2: SGHTA and FQGNSA. V gave up 1 base and J gave up 7 bases, with 8 bases separating them. Full variable domain (missing parts from reference TRBV7-2 and TRBJ1-5): GAGVSQSPSNKVTEKGKDVELRCDPISGHTALYWYRQSLGQGLEFLIYFQGNSAPDKSGLPSDRFSAERTGGSVSTLTIQRTQQEDSAVYLCASSLVMVQPQHFGDGTRLSIL.

This clonotype was seen a handful of times. The junction differs from germline at one of its ends, possibly a read error. The chain employs TRBV27 and TRBJ2-3; possibly TRBD2 for D (7 bases). Germline V gives CDR1 MNHEY, CDR2 SMNVEV (reference sequence). There are 15 residues in the CDR3. The CDR3 is CASGFWGGPTDTQYF. CDR3 nucleotides: TGTGCCAGCGGTTTTTGGGGGGGGCCCACAGATACGCAGTATTTT.

This clonotype occurred a few times. The V call is TRBV7-9, the J call TRBJ2-3; D is perhaps TRBD2 (5 bases). Trimming cost V 7 bases and J 0 bases, with 17 bases left between them. This CDR3 has 16 amino acids. Germline values: CDR1 SEHNR, CDR2 FQNEAQ (reference sequence). The CDR3 region is CASNPLLRVSTDTQYF. CDR3 nucleotide sequence: TGTGCCAGCAACCCCCTTCTGAGGGTAAGCACAGATACGCAGTATTTT.

The chain recombines TRBV5-4 with TRBJ2-3, with D possibly called TRBD1 or TRBD2 (6 bases each). V was shortened by 1 base and J by 1 base, with 13 bases between the two germline ends. The CDR3 length is 16 residues. Germline CDR1 and CDR2: SGHNT and YYREEE (reference sequence). The CDR3, as DNA: TGTGCCAGCAGCTTGAGGGGGGCAGCGGGCACAGATACGCAGTATTTT. Translated, it gives CASSLRGAAGTDTQYF.

This clonotype was counted between two and nine times. J is TRBJ1-1 and V is TRBV11-1; weak D call: TRBD1 (5 bases). With 5 bases removed from V and 4 bases from J, the gap between germline ends came to 14 bases. This CDR3 spans 14 amino acids. Germline V gives CDR1 SGHAT, CDR2 FQDESV (reference sequence). This CDR3 is CASSGGSAGTEAFF. The DNA of the CDR3 is TGTGCCAGCAGCGGGGGGTCAGCCGGCACTGAAGCTTTCTTT.

This clonotype was recorded a few times. This chain links TRBV18 with TRBJ2-7, with TRBD1 identical over 8 bases. Trimming at V came to 7 bases and at J to 7 bases, leaving 12 bases not matched to a gene. This CDR3 is 14 amino acids long. Germline-derived CDR1 and CDR2 are KGHSH and LQKENI. CDR3 bases: TGTGCCAGCTGGATCGAGACAGGGGTAGGGGAGCAGTACTTC. Amino acids: CASWIETGVGEQYF.

This clonotype was counted only a few times. The V call is TRBV20-1, the J call TRBJ2-3, with 8 bases aligning to TRBD2. Germline-derived CDR1 and CDR2 are DFQATT and SNEGSKA (reference sequence). V lost 4 bases to trimming and J lost 5 bases; unmatched junction nucleotides: 11. The CDR3 is made up of 15 amino acids. The CDR3 DNA reads TGCAGTGCTACGTCCGGGGCGGGGGGTCGAGATACGCAGTATTTT. Protein product: CSATSGAGGRDTQYF.

The genes are TRBV25-1 and TRBJ1-5, with D unclear. This CDR3 has 14 residues. With 1 base removed from V and 7 bases from J, the gap between germline ends came to 11 bases. Germline lookup yields CDR1 MGHDK and CDR2 SYGVNS. The CDR3 sequence: CASSELEGWQPQHF. The CDR3 DNA follows: TGTGCCAGCAGTGAATTGGAGGGTTGGCAGCCCCAGCATTTT.

Only a few counts were recorded for this clonotype. The gene calls are TRBV10-3 and TRBJ2-5, with TRBD2 matching over 8 bases. Germline trimming cut 6 bases from V and 3 bases from J; bases unmatched to any gene: 3. This CDR3 spans 13 amino acids. The germline V gene encodes CDR1 ENHRY and CDR2 SYGVKD. As DNA, the CDR3 is TGTGCCATCAGCGGGGGGGAAGAAGAGACCCAGTACTTC. Its protein product is CAISGGEEETQYF.

V is TRBV6-1 and J is TRBJ2-5; D is uncertain. The CDR3 spans 12 residues. Trimming stripped 1 base from V and 4 bases from J, with 4 bases between. Germline CDR1 is MNHNS and CDR2 is SASEGT. For the CDR3, the DNA is TGTGCCAGCAGTGAAGTGGTAGAGACCCAGTACTTC. Encoded protein: CASSEVVETQYF.

A few counts support this clonotype. This chain links TRBV20-1 with TRBJ1-5; maybe TRBD1 (5 bases). The germline V gene encodes CDR1 DFQATT and CDR2 SNEGSKA (reference sequence). This CDR3 region has 14 residues. Trimming pared 6 bases from V and 7 bases from J, leaving 19 bases between. The CDR3 DNA reads as TGCAGTGCAAGCACGGCGGCAGGGTCCCAGCCCCAGCATTTT. Its translation: CSASTAAGSQPQHF.

The chain employs TRBV3-1 and TRBJ1-1; perhaps TRBD1 as D (6 bases). The CDR3 is 12 amino acids. Germline lookup yields CDR1 LGHDT and CDR2 YNNKEL (reference sequence). V was trimmed by 2 bases and J by 11 bases, leaving 12 bases between them. CDR3 amino acids: CASSQQGYDAFF. The CDR3 nucleotides read TGTGCCAGCAGCCAACAGGGGTATGATGCTTTCTTT.

This clonotype appeared a few times. The V gene is TRBV20-1, the J gene TRBJ2-7, with TRBD1 matching over 11 bases. V shed 2 bases and J 4 bases; nucleotides not matched to a gene: 13. The CDR3 extends over 17 amino acids. Germline-derived CDR1 and CDR2 are DFQATT and SNEGSKA (reference sequence). CDR3 nucleotides: TGCAGTGCTAGAACCCGACGGGACAGGGGGTCCCCTTACGAGCAGTACTTC. The encoded protein is CSARTRRDRGSPYEQYF.